This T cell receptor (beta chain) emerged from a study of T cells in Graves' hyperthyroidism and ophthalmopathy. Study results and caveats: Blood also contained most expanded thyroid clonotypes above 0.001.

About this clonotype: Its antigen is not known.

Amplified TCR beta CDR3 regions derived from RNA transcripts. With the HTBI primer set, the TCR CDR3 went through a first round of RT-PCR. One entry per CDR3 protein results from TCRdb running MiXCR on the multiplex PCR reads. The sample carries more than 650,000 distinct CDR3 sequences, approximately 15% recorded once. This TCR was recovered from a woman aged 18 to 35 with Graves' hyperthyroidism. The sequenced sample was blood.

CDR3 DNA sequence: TGTGCCAGCAGCCCGGTGGGGGGAAAGATGGGGAGTGAGCAGTTCTTC. Protein sequence: CASSPVGGKMGSEQFF. The chain carries TRBV7-2 and TRBJ2-1; possibly TRBD2 for D (6 bases). From germline, CDR1 is SGHTA and CDR2 FQGNSA. Trimming left V 5 bases short and J 9 bases short, with 23 bases between. The CDR3 extends over 16 amino acids.